This entry features one T cell receptor (beta chain) sequence. Its antigen is unknown. Deletions cut 2 bases from V and 6 bases from J, with 11 bases between. Germline V gene data show CDR1 as SGHRS and CDR2 as YFSETQ. The CDR3 contains 13 residues. Clones were sequenced by immunoSEQ multiplex PCR, and TCRdb holds only the in-frame ones, with some missing. The data contain over 100,000 clones, about 91% of them singletons. These data originate in a study of T cell responses to AZD1222 COVID-19 vaccine. Study-level findings and limits: As reported, nearly half of all spike-specific TCRs target variant regions that are unmutated.

The J gene is TRBJ1-2, the V gene TRBV5-1; weak D call: TRBD1 (6 bases). The origin of this receptor is an adult in good health. Sequenced here: peripheral blood, sampled on day 0 of AZD1222 vaccination. The CDR3 reads CASSFSGENGYTF. CDR3 nucleotide sequence: TGCGCCAGCAGCTTTTCAGGGGAAAATGGCTACACCTTC. Full variable domain (remainder filled in from reference TRBV5-1 and TRBJ1-2): KAGVTQTPRYLIKTRGQQVTLSCSPISGHRSVSWYQQTPGQGLQFLFEYFSETQRNKGNFPGRFSGRQFSNSRSEMNVSTLELGDSALYLCASSFSGENGYTFGSGTRLTVV.